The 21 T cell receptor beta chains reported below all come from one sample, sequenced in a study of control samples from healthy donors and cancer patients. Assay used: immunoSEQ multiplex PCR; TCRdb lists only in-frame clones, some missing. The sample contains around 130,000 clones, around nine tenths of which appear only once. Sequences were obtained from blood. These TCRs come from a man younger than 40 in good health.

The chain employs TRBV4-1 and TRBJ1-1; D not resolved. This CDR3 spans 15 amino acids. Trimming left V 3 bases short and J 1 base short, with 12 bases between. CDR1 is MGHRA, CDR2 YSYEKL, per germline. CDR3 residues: CASSQWLPTNTEAFF. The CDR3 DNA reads TGCGCCAGCAGCCAGTGGCTACCTACGAACACTGAAGCTTTCTTT.

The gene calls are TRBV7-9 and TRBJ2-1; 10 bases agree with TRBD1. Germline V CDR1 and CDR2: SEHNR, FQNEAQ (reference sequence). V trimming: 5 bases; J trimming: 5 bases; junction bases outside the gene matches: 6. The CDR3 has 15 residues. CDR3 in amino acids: CASSLGTGVNNEQFF. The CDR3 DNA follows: TGTGCCAGCAGCCTCGGGACAGGGGTAAACAATGAGCAGTTCTTC.

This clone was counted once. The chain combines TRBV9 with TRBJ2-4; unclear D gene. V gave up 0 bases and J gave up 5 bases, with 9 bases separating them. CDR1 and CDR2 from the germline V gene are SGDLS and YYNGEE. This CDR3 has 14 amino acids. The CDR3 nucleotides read TGTGCCAGCAGCGTAGAACCCGGACAAAACATTCAGTACTTC. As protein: CASSVEPGQNIQYF.

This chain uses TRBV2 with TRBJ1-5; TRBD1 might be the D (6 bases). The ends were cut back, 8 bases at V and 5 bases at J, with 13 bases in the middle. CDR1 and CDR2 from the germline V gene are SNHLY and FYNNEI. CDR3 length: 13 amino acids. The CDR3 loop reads CASQMDRDQPQHF. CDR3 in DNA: TGTGCCAGCCAAATGGACAGAGATCAGCCCCAGCATTTT.

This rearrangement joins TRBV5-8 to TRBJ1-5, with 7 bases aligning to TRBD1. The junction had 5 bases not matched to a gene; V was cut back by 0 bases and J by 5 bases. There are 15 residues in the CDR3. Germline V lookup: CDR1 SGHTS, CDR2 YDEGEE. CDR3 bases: TGTGCCAGCAGCTTGGAAACAGGGGCCCATCAGCCCCAGCATTTT. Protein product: CASSLETGAHQPQHF.

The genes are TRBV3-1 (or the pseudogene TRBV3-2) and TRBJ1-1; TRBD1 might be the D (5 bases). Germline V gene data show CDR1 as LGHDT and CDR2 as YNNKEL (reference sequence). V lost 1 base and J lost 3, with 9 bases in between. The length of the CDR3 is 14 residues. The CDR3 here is CASSQGQGYTEAFF. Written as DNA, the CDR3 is TGTGCCAGCAGCCAAGGGCAGGGCTACACTGAAGCTTTCTTT.

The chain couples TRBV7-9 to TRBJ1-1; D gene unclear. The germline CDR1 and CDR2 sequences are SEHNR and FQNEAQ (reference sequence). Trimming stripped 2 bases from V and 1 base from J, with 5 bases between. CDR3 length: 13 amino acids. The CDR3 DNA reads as TGTGCCAGCAGCTTAATGGGGAACACTGAAGCTTTCTTT. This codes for CASSLMGNTEAFF. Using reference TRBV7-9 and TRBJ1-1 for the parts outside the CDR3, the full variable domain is DTGVSQNPRHKITKRGQNVTFRCDPISEHNRLYWYRQTLGQGPEFLTYFQNEAQLEKSRLLSDRFSAERPKGSFSTLEIQRTEQGDSAMYLCASSLMGNTEAFFGQGTRLTVV.

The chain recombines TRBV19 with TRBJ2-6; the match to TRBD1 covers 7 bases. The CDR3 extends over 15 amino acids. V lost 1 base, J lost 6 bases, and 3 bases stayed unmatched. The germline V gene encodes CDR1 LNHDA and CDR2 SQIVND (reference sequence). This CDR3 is CASSIGQGAANVLTF. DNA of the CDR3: TGTGCCAGTAGTATAGGACAGGGAGCGGCCAACGTCCTGACTTTC.

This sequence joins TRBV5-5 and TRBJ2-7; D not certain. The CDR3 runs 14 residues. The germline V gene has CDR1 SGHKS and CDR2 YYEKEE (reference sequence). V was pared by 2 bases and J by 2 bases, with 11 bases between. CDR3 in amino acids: CASSFGLGTYEQYF. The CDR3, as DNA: TGTGCCAGCAGCTTTGGATTGGGGACCTACGAGCAGTACTTC.

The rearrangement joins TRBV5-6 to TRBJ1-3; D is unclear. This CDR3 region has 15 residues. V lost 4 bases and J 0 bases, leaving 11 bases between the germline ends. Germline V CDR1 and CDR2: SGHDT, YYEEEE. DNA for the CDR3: TGTGCCAGCAGCCGTATAGTGGACTCTGGAAACACCATATATTTT. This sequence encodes CASSRIVDSGNTIYF.

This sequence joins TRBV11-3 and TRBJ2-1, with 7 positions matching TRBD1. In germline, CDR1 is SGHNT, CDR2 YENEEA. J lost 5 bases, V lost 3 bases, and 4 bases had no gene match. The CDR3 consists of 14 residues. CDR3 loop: CASSLRTGDNEQFF. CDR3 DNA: TGTGCCAGCAGCTTGAGGACAGGCGACAATGAGCAGTTCTTC.

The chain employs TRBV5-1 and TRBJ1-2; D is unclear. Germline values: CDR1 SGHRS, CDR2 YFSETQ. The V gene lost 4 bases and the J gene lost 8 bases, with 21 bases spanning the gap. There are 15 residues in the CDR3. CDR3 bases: TGCGCCAGCAGCCCGCACTCGATGGATATTGGAGGCTACACCTTC. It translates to CASSPHSMDIGGYTF.

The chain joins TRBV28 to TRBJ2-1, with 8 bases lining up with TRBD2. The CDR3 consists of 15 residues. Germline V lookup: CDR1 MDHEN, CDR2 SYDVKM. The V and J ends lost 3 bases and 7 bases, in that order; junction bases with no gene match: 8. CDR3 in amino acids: CASSFGIAGWNEQFF. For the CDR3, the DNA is TGTGCCAGCAGTTTTGGGATAGCGGGGTGGAATGAGCAGTTCTTC.

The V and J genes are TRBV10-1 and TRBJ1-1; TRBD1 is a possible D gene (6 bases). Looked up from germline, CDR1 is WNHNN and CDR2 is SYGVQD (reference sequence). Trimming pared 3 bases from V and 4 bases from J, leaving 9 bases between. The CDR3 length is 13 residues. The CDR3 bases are TGCGCCAGCAGTGATCGAGGGGGCACTGAAGCTTTCTTT. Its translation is CASSDRGGTEAFF.

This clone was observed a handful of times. CDR3 in DNA: TGTGCCAGCAGTGAATTTGCCGACTATGGCTACACCTTC. This encodes CASSEFADYGYTF. The V and J genes are TRBV6-1 and TRBJ1-2; D remains unclear. V lost 2 bases and J 3 bases, leaving 7 bases between the germline ends. CDR1 is MNHNS and CDR2 is SASEGT in the germline V gene. CDR3 length: 13 amino acids.

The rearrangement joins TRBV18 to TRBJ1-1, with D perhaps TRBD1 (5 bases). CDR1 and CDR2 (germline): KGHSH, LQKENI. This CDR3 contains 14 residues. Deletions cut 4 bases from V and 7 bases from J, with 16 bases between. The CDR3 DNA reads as TGTGCCAGCTCACTACACGGGGGGAAGGGTGAAGCTTTCTTT. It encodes CASSLHGGKGEAFF.

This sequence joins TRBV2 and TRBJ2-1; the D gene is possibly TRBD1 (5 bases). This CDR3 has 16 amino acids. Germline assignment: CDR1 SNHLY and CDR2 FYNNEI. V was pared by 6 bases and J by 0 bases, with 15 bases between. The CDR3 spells CASSPGFLSSYNEQFF. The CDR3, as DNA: TGTGCCAGCAGCCCAGGGTTTCTGAGCTCCTACAATGAGCAGTTCTTC.

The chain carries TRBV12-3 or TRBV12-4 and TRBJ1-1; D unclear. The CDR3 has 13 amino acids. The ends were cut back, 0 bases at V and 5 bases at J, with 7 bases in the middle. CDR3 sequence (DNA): TGTGCCAGCAGTTTAGCGATGGGGACTGAAGCTTTCTTT. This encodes CASSLAMGTEAFF.

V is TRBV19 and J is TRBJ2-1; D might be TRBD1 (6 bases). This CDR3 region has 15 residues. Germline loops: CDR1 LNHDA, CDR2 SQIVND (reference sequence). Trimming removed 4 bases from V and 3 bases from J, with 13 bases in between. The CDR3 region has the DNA TGTGCCAGTAGTACAACAGGGATCCTCTACAATGAGCAGTTCTTC. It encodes CASSTTGILYNEQFF.

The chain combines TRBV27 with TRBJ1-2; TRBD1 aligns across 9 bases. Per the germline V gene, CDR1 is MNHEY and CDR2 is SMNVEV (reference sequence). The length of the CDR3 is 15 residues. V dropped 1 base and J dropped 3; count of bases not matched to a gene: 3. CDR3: CASSLYRGRDYGYTF. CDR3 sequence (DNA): TGTGCCAGCAGTTTATACAGGGGGCGCGACTATGGCTACACCTTC.

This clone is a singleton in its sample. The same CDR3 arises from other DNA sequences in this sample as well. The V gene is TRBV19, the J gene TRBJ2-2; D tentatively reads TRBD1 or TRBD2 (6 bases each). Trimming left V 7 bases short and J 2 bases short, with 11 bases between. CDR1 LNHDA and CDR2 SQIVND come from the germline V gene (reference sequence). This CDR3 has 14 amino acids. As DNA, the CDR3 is TGTGCCAGTAAAGGGGGGCGCAACACCGGGGAGCTGTTTTTT. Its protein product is CASKGGRNTGELFF.